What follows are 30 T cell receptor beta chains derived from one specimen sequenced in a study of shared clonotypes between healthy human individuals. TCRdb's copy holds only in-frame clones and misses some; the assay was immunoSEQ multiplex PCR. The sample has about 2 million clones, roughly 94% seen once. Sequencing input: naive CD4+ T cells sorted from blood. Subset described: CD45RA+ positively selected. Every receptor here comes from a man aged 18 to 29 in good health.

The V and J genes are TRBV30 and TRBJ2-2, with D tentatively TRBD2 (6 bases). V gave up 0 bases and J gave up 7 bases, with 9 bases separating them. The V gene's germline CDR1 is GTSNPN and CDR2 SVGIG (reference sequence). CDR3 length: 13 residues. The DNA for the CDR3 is TGTGCCTGGAGTGTACTAGCTTACGGGGAGCTGTTTTTT. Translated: CAWSVLAYGELFF.

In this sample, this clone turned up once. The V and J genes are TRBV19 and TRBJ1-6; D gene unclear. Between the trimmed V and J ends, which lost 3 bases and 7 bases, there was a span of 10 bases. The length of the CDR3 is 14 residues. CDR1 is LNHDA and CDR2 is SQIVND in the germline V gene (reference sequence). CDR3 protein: CASSITDSNSPLHF. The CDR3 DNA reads TGTGCCAGTAGTATCACGGATTCGAATTCACCCCTCCACTTT.

Here the CDR3 reads CASSFTRDTTGNTIYF. CDR3 coding DNA: TGTGCCAGCAGCTTTACCCGGGACACCACTGGAAACACCATATATTTT. The chain links TRBV11-2 to TRBJ1-3, with D perhaps matching TRBD1 (6 bases). V was trimmed by 3 bases and J by 2 bases, leaving 14 bases between them. CDR3 length: 16 amino acids. Germline V lookup: CDR1 SGHAT, CDR2 FQNNGV.

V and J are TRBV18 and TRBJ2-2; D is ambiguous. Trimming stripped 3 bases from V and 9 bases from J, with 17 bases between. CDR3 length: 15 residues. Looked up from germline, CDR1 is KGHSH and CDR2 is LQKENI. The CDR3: CASSPSQEPSRELFF. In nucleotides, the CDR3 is TGTGCCAGCTCACCTTCCCAAGAACCCTCAAGGGAGCTGTTTTTT. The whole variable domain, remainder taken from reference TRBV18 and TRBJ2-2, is NAGVMQNPRHLVRRRGQEARLRCSPMKGHSHVYWYRQLPEEGLKFMVYLQKENIIDESGMPKERFSAEFPKEGPSILRIQQVVRGDSAAYFCASSPSQEPSRELFFGEGSRLTVL.

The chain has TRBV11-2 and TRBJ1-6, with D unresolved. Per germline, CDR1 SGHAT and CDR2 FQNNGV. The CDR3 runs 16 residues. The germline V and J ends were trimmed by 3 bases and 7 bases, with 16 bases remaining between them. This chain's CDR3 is CASSFSQIKRNSPLHF. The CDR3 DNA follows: TGTGCCAGCAGCTTCAGTCAGATCAAGAGGAATTCACCCCTCCACTTT. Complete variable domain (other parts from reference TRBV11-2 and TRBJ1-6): EAGVAQSPRYKIIEKRQSVAFWCNPISGHATLYWYQQILGQGPKLLIQFQNNGVVDDSQLPKDRFSAERLKGVDSTLKIQPAKLEDSAVYLCASSFSQIKRNSPLHFGNGTRLTVT.

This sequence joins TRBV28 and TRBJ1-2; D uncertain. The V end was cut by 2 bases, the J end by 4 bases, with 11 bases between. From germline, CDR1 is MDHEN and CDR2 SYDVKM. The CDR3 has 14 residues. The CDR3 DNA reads TGTGCCAGCAGTTTAAATCCAGGTTTCTATGGCTACACCTTC. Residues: CASSLNPGFYGYTF.

CDR3 in DNA: TGTGCCAGCAGCCCGTCACGGGGACAGCTAACCGGGGAGCTGTTTTTT. This codes for CASSPSRGQLTGELFF. V is TRBV27 and J is TRBJ2-2, with 7 bases identical to TRBD1. V gave up 6 bases and J gave up 5 bases; unmatched junction bases: 12. Germline loops: CDR1 MNHEY, CDR2 SMNVEV (reference sequence). The CDR3 spans 16 residues.

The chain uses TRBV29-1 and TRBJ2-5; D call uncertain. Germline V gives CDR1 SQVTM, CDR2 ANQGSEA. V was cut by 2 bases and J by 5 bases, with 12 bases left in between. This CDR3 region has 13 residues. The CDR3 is CSVENAPGETQYF. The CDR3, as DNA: TGCAGCGTTGAAAACGCTCCCGGGGAGACCCAGTACTTC.

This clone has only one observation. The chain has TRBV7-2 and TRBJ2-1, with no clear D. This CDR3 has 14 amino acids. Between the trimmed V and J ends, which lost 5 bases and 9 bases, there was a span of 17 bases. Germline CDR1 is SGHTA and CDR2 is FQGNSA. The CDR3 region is CASSPNWVFSEQFF. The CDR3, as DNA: TGTGCCAGCAGCCCCAACTGGGTGTTTAGTGAGCAGTTCTTC.

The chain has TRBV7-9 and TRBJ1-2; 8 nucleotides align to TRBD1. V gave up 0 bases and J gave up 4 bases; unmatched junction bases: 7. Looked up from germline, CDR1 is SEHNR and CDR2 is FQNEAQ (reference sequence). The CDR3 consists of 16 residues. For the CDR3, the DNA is TGTGCCAGCAGCTTAGCCCGGACAGGGATCGGCTATGGCTACACCTTC. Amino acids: CASSLARTGIGYGYTF.

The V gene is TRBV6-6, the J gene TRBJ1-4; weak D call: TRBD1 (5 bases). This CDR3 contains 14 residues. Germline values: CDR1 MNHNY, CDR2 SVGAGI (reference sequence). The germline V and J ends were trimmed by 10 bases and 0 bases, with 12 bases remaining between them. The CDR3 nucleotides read TGTGCCACCGAGGGGTTGGCAACTAATGAAAAACTGTTTTTT. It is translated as CATEGLATNEKLFF.

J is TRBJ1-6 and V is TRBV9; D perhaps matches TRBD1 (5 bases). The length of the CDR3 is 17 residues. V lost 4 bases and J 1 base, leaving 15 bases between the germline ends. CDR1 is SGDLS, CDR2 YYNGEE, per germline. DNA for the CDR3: TGTGCCAGCAGCCCGGGGACGGGACTGTCCTATAATTCACCCCTCCACTTT. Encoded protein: CASSPGTGLSYNSPLHF.

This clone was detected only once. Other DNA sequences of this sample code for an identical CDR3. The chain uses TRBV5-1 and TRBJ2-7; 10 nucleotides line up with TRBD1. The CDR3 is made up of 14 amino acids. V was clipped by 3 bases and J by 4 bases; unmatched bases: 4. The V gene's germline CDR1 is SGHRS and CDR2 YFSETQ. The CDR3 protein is CASSSTGGSYEQYF. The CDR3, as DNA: TGCGCCAGCAGCTCGACAGGGGGCTCGTACGAGCAGTACTTC.

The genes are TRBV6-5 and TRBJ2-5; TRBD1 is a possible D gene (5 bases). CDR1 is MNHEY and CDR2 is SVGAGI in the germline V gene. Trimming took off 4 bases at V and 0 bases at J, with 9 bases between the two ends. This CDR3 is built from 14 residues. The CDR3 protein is CASSSPGYQETQYF. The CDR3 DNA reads TGTGCCAGCAGTTCACCAGGGTACCAAGAGACCCAGTACTTC.

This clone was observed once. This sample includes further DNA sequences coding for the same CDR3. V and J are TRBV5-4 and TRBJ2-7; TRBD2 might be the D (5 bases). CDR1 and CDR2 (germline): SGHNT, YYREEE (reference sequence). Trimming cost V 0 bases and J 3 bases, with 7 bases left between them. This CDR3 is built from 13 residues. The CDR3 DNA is TGTGCCAGCAGCTTGGCCGGGGTCTACGAGCAGTACTTC. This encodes CASSLAGVYEQYF.

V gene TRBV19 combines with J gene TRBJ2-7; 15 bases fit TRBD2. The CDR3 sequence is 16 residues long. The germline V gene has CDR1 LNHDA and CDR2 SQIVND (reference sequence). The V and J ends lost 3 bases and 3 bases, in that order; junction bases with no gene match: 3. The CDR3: CASSMGLAGGFYEQYF. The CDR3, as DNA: TGTGCCAGTAGTATGGGACTAGCGGGAGGTTTCTACGAGCAGTACTTC. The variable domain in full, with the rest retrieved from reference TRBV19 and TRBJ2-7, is DGGITQSPKYLFRKEGQNVTLSCEQNLNHDAMYWYRQDPGQGLRLIYYSQIVNDFQKGDIAEGYSVSREKKESFPLTVTSAQKNPTAFYLCASSMGLAGGFYEQYFGPGTRLTVT.

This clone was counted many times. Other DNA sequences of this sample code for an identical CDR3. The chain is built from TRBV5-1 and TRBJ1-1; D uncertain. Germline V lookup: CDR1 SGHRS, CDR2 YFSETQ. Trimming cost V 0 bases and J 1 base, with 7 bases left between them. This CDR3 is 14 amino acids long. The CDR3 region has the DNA TGCGCCAGCAGCTTGGAGGCAGGGAACACTGAAGCTTTCTTT. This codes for CASSLEAGNTEAFF.

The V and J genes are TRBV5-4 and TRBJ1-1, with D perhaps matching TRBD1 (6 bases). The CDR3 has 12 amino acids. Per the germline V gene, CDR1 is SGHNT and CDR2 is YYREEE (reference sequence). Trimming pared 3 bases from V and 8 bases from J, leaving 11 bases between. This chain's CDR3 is CASSYSTGEAFF. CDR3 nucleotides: TGTGCCAGCAGCTATTCTACAGGGGAAGCTTTCTTT.

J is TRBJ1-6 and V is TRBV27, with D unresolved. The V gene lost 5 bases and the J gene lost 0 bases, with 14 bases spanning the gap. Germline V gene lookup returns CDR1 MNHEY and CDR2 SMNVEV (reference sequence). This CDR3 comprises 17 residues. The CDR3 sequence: CASSLYGPSSYNSPLHF. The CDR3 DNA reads TGTGCCAGCAGTCTATACGGACCTAGCTCCTATAATTCACCCCTCCACTTT.

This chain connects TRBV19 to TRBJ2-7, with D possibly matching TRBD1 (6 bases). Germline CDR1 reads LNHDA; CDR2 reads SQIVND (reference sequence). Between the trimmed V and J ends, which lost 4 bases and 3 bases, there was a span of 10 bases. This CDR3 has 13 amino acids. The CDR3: CASSRDTLYEQYF. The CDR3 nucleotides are TGTGCCAGTAGTAGGGACACTCTCTACGAGCAGTACTTC. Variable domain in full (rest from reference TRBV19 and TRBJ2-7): DGGITQSPKYLFRKEGQNVTLSCEQNLNHDAMYWYRQDPGQGLRLIYYSQIVNDFQKGDIAEGYSVSREKKESFPLTVTSAQKNPTAFYLCASSRDTLYEQYFGPGTRLTVT.

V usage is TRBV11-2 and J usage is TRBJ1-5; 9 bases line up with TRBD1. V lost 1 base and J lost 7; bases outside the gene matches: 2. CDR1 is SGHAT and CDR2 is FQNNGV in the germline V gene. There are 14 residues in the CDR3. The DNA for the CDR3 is TGTGCCAGCAGCTTAGGACAGGGGGTACAGCCCCAGCATTTT. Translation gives CASSLGQGVQPQHF.

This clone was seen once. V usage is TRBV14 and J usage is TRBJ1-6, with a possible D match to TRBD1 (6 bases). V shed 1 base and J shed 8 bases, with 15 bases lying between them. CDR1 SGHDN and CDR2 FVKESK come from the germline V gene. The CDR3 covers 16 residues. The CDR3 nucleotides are TGTGCCAGCAGCCAAGGAACAGGGAACGGGGATTCACCCCTCCACTTT. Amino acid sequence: CASSQGTGNGDSPLHF.

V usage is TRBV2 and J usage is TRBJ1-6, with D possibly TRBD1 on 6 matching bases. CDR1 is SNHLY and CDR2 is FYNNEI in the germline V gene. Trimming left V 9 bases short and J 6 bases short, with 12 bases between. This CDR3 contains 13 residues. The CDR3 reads CARKGGSNSPLHF. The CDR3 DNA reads TGTGCCAGAAAAGGGGGTTCTAATTCACCCCTCCACTTT.

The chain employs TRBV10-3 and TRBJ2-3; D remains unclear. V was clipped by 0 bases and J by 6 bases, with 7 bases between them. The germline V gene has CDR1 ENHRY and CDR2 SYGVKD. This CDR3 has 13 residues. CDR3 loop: CAISESVVDTQYF. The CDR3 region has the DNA TGTGCCATCAGTGAGTCTGTAGTGGATACGCAGTATTTT.

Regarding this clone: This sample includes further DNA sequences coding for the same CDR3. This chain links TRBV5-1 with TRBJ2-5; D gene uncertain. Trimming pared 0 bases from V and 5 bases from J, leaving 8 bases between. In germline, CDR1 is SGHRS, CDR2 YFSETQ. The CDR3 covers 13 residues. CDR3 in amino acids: CASSLGGMETQYF. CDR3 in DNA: TGCGCCAGCAGCTTGGGTGGGATGGAGACCCAGTACTTC.

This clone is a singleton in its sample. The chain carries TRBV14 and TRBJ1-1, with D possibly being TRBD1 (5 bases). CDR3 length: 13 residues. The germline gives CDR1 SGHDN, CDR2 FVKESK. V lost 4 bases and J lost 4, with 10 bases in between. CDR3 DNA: TGTGCCAGCAGCCGGGGGGTACCCACTGAAGCTTTCTTT. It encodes CASSRGVPTEAFF. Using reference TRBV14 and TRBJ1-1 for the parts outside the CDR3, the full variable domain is EAGVTQFPSHSVIEKGQTVTLRCDPISGHDNLYWYRRVMGKEIKFLLHFVKESKQDESGMPNNRFLAERTGGTYSTLKVQPAELEDSGVYFCASSRGVPTEAFFGQGTRLTVV.

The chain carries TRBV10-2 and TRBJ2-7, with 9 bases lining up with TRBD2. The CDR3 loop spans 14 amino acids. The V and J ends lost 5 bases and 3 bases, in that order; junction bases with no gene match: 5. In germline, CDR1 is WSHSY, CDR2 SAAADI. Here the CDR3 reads CASSSSSGIYEQYF. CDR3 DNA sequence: TGCGCCAGCAGTTCTTCTAGCGGGATCTACGAGCAGTACTTC.

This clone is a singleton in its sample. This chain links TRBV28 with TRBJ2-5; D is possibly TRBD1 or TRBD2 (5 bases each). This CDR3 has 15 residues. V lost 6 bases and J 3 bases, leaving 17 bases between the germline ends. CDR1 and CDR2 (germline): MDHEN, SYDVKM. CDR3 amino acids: CASSPHGAGKETQYF. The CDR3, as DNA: TGTGCCAGCAGCCCCCACGGGGCAGGGAAAGAGACCCAGTACTTC.

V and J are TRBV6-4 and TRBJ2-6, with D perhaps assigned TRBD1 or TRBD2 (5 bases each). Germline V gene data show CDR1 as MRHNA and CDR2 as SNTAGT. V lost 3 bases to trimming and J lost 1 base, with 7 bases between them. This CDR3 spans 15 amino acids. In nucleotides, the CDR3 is TGTGCCAGCAGTGAATGGGGGTCTGGGGCCAACGTCCTGACTTTC. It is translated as CASSEWGSGANVLTF.

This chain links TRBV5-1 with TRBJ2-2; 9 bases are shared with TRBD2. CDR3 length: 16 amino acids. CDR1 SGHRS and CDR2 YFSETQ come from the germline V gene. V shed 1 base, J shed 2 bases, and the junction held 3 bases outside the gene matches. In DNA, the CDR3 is TGCGCCAGCAGCTTGACTAGCGGGCCAAACACCGGGGAGCTGTTTTTT. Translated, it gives CASSLTSGPNTGELFF.